The next 29 T cell receptor beta chains were all read from a single sample in a study of identifying expanded T cells in peripheral blood. Data came from immunoSEQ multiplex PCR; TCRdb stores just in-frame clones and leaves some out. Of 95,000 to 150,000 clones listed, over 65% are singletons. The sample taken for sequencing was blood. The receptors derive from a person aged 18-70 years in good health.

The rearrangement joins TRBV11-2 to TRBJ1-5; D not certain. V lost 2 bases and J lost 7, with 6 bases in between. CDR1 is SGHAT and CDR2 is FQNNGV in the germline V gene. This CDR3 is 12 amino acids long. CDR3 in DNA: TGTGCCAGCAGCTTACCCCAGCAGCCCCAGCATTTT. It encodes CASSLPQQPQHF.

In its sample, this clone was seen many times. V gene TRBV6-6 combines with J gene TRBJ1-1; possible D gene TRBD1, 5 bases. This CDR3 comprises 13 residues. In germline, CDR1 is MNHNY, CDR2 SVGAGI (reference sequence). V was shortened by 4 bases and J by 4 bases, with 10 bases between the two germline ends. The CDR3 nucleotides are TGTGCCAGCAGTTCCCAGGGTCCCACTGAAGCTTTCTTT. Encoded protein: CASSSQGPTEAFF.

This chain connects TRBV30 to TRBJ2-7; 7 bases line up with TRBD1. The CDR3 covers 17 residues. Trimming removed 0 bases from V and 5 bases from J; junction bases left unmatched: 16. From germline, CDR1 is GTSNPN and CDR2 SVGIG (reference sequence). The CDR3 region has the DNA TGTGCCTGGAGTGTACGGCGGTCTACCGGGACAGCACACGAGCAGTACTTC. Encoded protein: CAWSVRRSTGTAHEQYF.

The chain links TRBV10-3 to TRBJ1-2, with 8 bases fitting TRBD1. This CDR3 region has 13 residues. In germline, CDR1 is ENHRY, CDR2 SYGVKD. The V segment lost 6 bases and the J segment 8 bases; nucleotides outside the gene matches: 8. CDR3 protein: CAIRVDRAHGYTF. CDR3 sequence (DNA): TGTGCCATCAGGGTGGACAGGGCCCACGGCTACACCTTC.

This clone was found once. The chain uses TRBV10-2 and TRBJ1-5; tentatively, D is TRBD1 (5 bases). The CDR3 totals 15 residues. Between the trimmed V and J ends, which lost 0 bases and 6 bases, there was a span of 12 bases. The germline V gene has CDR1 WSHSY and CDR2 SAAADI. The chain's CDR3 is CASSESGGASQPQHF. DNA of the CDR3: TGCGCCAGCAGTGAGTCGGGAGGGGCGAGTCAGCCCCAGCATTTT.

This chain connects TRBV13 to TRBJ1-2; no clear D. The CDR3 has 17 residues. The germline CDR1 and CDR2 sequences are PRHDT and FYEKMQ (reference sequence). V was trimmed by 2 bases and J by 6 bases, leaving 22 bases between them. CDR3 region: CASSLSSLWTTEDGYTF. The CDR3 DNA is TGTGCCAGCAGCTTATCCTCTCTCTGGACTACGGAGGATGGCTACACCTTC.

The rearrangement links TRBV5-6 to TRBJ1-1, with 8 bases lining up with TRBD1. The CDR3 contains 12 residues. Germline V gene lookup returns CDR1 SGHDT and CDR2 YYEEEE. The V and J ends lost 4 bases and 9 bases, in that order; junction bases with no gene match: 5. The CDR3 DNA is TGTGCCAGCAGCGTTAACAGGGGGAAAGCTTTCTTT. Residues: CASSVNRGKAFF.

V usage is TRBV11-1 and J usage is TRBJ1-2, with TRBD1 as a possible D gene (5 bases). CDR1 is SGHAT and CDR2 is FQDESV in the germline V gene (reference sequence). CDR3 length: 13 residues. The ends were cut back, 4 bases at V and 7 bases at J, with 13 bases in the middle. The CDR3 coding sequence is TGTGCCAGCAGCTCAGGGACCGCGGGTGGCTACACCTTC. Encoded protein: CASSSGTAGGYTF.

The chain combines TRBV9 with TRBJ2-3, with 14 bases fitting TRBD2. This CDR3 is built from 17 residues. The V gene's germline CDR1 is SGDLS and CDR2 YYNGEE. V trimming: 4 bases; J trimming: 5 bases; junction bases outside the gene matches: 9. The CDR3 protein is CASSPEGLAGEGDTQYF. DNA for the CDR3: TGTGCCAGCAGCCCAGAGGGACTAGCGGGGGAGGGAGATACGCAGTATTTT. Combining the CDR3 with reference TRBV9 and TRBJ2-3 gives the whole variable domain DSGVTQTPKHLITATGQRVTLRCSPRSGDLSVYWYQQSLDQGLQFLIQYYNGEERAKGNILERFSAQQFPDLHSELNLSSLELGDSALYFCASSPEGLAGEGDTQYFGPGTRLTVL.

The chain couples TRBV4-1 to TRBJ2-1; 8 bases are a match to TRBD2. Germline V lookup: CDR1 MGHRA, CDR2 YSYEKL. Trimming removed 0 bases from V and 8 bases from J; junction bases left unmatched: 6. This CDR3 spans 15 amino acids. The CDR3 bases are TGCGCCAGCAGCCAAGAATGGTCTAGCGGGCATGAGCAGTTCTTC. Translating gives CASSQEWSSGHEQFF.

This clone was detected only a few times. The genes are TRBV18 and TRBJ1-5; no reliable D call. This CDR3 comprises 13 residues. Trimming removed 8 bases from V and 0 bases from J, with 8 bases in between. CDR1 is KGHSH, CDR2 LQKENI, per germline. The CDR3 is CASPWDSNQPQHF. CDR3 bases: TGTGCCAGCCCCTGGGATAGCAATCAGCCCCAGCATTTT.

This chain uses TRBV7-2 with TRBJ1-1; perhaps TRBD1 as D (5 bases). This CDR3 region has 15 residues. In germline, CDR1 is SGHTA, CDR2 FQGNSA. V dropped 5 bases and J dropped 0 bases, with 13 bases sitting between them. The CDR3 nucleotides are TGTGCCAGCAGCCCCCAAGGGGCTCTGAACACTGAAGCTTTCTTT. Protein product: CASSPQGALNTEAFF. Supplemented by reference TRBV7-2 and TRBJ1-1, the full variable domain reads GAGVSQSPSNKVTEKGKDVELRCDPISGHTALYWYRQSLGQGLEFLIYFQGNSAPDKSGLPSDRFSAERTGGSVSTLTIQRTQQEDSAVYLCASSPQGALNTEAFFGQGTRLTVV.

The chain links TRBV30 to TRBJ1-2; D not certain. CDR1 and CDR2 (germline): GTSNPN, SVGIG (reference sequence). CDR3 length equals 11 residues. Deletions cut 0 bases from V and 10 bases from J, with 9 bases between. In DNA, the CDR3 is TGTGCCTGGAGTGTTACCCGGGCCTACACCTTC. Translating it yields CAWSVTRAYTF.

This clone was recorded only once. The rearrangement links TRBV29-1 to TRBJ1-1; D is ambiguous. Germline V gives CDR1 SQVTM, CDR2 ANQGSEA. V lost 4 bases and J lost 1, with 4 bases in between. The CDR3 covers 11 residues. As DNA, the CDR3 is TGCAGCGTTGTAAGGAACACTGAAGCTTTCTTT. It translates to CSVVRNTEAFF. The full variable domain, its missing parts supplied by reference TRBV29-1 and TRBJ1-1, is SAVISQKPSRDICQRGTSLTIQCQVDSQVTMMFWYRQQPGQSLTLIATANQGSEATYESGFVIDKFPISRPNLTFSTLTVSNMSPEDSSIYLCSVVRNTEAFFGQGTRLTVV.

This chain links TRBV5-1 with TRBJ2-2, with D hard to call. Trimming cost V 10 bases and J 1 base, with 8 bases left between them. Germline CDR1 is SGHRS and CDR2 is YFSETQ. The CDR3 runs 12 residues. The CDR3 coding sequence is TGCGCCGGACGGAAGAACACCGGGGAGCTGTTTTTT. It translates to CAGRKNTGELFF.

The chain links TRBV7-2 to TRBJ1-3; TRBD1 agrees at 10 bases. The J segment lost 3 bases and the V segment lost 5 bases, leaving 7 bases of the junction unmatched. CDR3 length: 16 residues. Germline V gene sequence: CDR1 SGHTA, CDR2 FQGNSA. CDR3 sequence (DNA): TGTGCCAGCAGCGCAAGGGACAGGGGAATTGGAAACACCATATATTTT. Its translation is CASSARDRGIGNTIYF.

The rearrangement joins TRBV7-2 to TRBJ2-7, with D perhaps TRBD1 or TRBD2 (5 bases each). Trimming left V 4 bases short and J 0 bases short, with 19 bases between. This CDR3 spans 17 amino acids. Germline lookup yields CDR1 SGHTA and CDR2 FQGNSA. The CDR3 sequence: CASSSQGRSLSSYEQYF. The CDR3 DNA sequence: TGTGCCAGCAGCTCCCAGGGACGATCCCTGAGCTCCTACGAGCAGTACTTC.

The chain combines TRBV14 with TRBJ1-2; maybe TRBD1 (5 bases). CDR3 length equals 13 residues. Germline lookup yields CDR1 SGHDN and CDR2 FVKESK. With 2 bases removed from V and 8 bases from J, the gap between germline ends came to 12 bases. CDR3 sequence: CASSQFVGTGYTF. In DNA form, the CDR3 reads TGTGCCAGCAGCCAATTTGTGGGGACGGGCTACACCTTC.

V usage is TRBV7-9 and J usage is TRBJ2-1; 8 positions match TRBD1. The length of the CDR3 is 16 residues. V lost 5 bases to trimming and J lost 6 bases; unmatched junction nucleotides: 12. CDR1 and CDR2 from the germline V gene are SEHNR and FQNEAQ (reference sequence). The DNA of the CDR3 is TGTGCCAGCAGCGACAGGGTCGGGACAGGAACCAATGAGCAGTTCTTC. Translation: CASSDRVGTGTNEQFF.

This chain links TRBV9 with TRBJ2-1; 13 positions agree with TRBD2. Germline CDR1 SGDLS, CDR2 YYNGEE. V trimming: 3 bases; J trimming: 0 bases; junction bases outside the gene matches: 3. The CDR3 length is 17 residues. The CDR3 nucleotides read TGTGCCAGCAGCGGACTAGCGGGGGGAAGCTCCTACAATGAGCAGTTCTTC. The encoded protein is CASSGLAGGSSYNEQFF. Full variable domain (outside the CDR3, taken from reference TRBV9 and TRBJ2-1): DSGVTQTPKHLITATGQRVTLRCSPRSGDLSVYWYQQSLDQGLQFLIQYYNGEERAKGNILERFSAQQFPDLHSELNLSSLELGDSALYFCASSGLAGGSSYNEQFFGPGTRLTVL.

This chain uses TRBV7-3 with TRBJ2-1; 11 bases agree with TRBD1. The CDR3 extends over 17 amino acids. V gave up 5 bases and J gave up 3 bases; unmatched junction bases: 9. Germline values: CDR1 SGHTA, CDR2 FQGTGA. The chain's CDR3 is CASSRTGGLVYYNEQFF. The CDR3 DNA sequence: TGTGCCAGCAGCAGGACAGGGGGCCTAGTTTACTACAATGAGCAGTTCTTC.

The genes are TRBV7-2 and TRBJ1-4; TRBD1 is a possible D gene (6 bases). V was clipped by 0 bases and J by 9 bases, with 17 bases between them. Per the germline V gene, CDR1 is SGHTA and CDR2 is FQGNSA. CDR3 length: 16 amino acids. CDR3 in DNA: TGTGCCAGCAGCTTAGCCCGTCGGGCAGGGGTTCAAAAACTGTTTTTT. Its protein product is CASSLARRAGVQKLFF.

J is TRBJ1-3 and V is TRBV7-8; D gene unclear. The V gene lost 5 bases and the J gene lost 0 bases, with 26 bases spanning the gap. The CDR3 extends over 20 amino acids. Germline-derived CDR1 and CDR2 are SGHVS and FQNEAQ. This chain's CDR3 is CASSTPRVDVDVNSGNTIYF. The CDR3, as DNA: TGTGCCAGCAGCACCCCCCGGGTCGATGTGGATGTTAACTCTGGAAACACCATATATTTT.

The chain recombines TRBV10-3 with TRBJ2-1, with a possible D match to TRBD1 (5 bases). The CDR3 totals 15 residues. Trimming cost V 3 bases and J 0 bases, with 9 bases left between them. Germline V gene data show CDR1 as ENHRY and CDR2 as SYGVKD. The CDR3 loop reads CAISEGASSYNEQFF. Here the CDR3 DNA reads TGTGCCATCAGTGAAGGGGCCAGCTCCTACAATGAGCAGTTCTTC.

This clone was seen only once. The junction and the germline gene differ at one end; a read error may be behind it. The chain employs TRBV9 and TRBJ1-1, with a possible D match to TRBD1 (5 bases). CDR3 size: 16 residues. The germline V gene encodes CDR1 SGDLS and CDR2 YYNGEE. CDR3 region: CASSVGAGVGNTESFF. The CDR3 DNA sequence: TGTGCCAGCAGCGTAGGTGCGGGGGTAGGGAACACTGAATCTTTCTTT.

This chain connects TRBV13 to TRBJ2-4; D gene ambiguous. Trimming cost V 5 bases and J 5 bases, with 13 bases left between them. The CDR3 length is 14 residues. Per germline, CDR1 PRHDT and CDR2 FYEKMQ (reference sequence). The CDR3 here is CASSPRRSQNIQYF. CDR3 DNA: TGTGCCAGCAGCCCCCGGCGTAGCCAAAACATTCAGTACTTC.

CDR3 bases: TGTGCCAGCAGTCGAAGTGGAGACAGGTCGGGGAACATTCAGTACTTC. Translated, it gives CASSRSGDRSGNIQYF. V usage is TRBV7-8 and J usage is TRBJ2-4, with a weak D call TRBD1 (6 bases). The CDR3 runs to 16 residues. Trimming left V 6 bases short and J 7 bases short, with 22 bases between. Germline CDR1 and CDR2: SGHVS and FQNEAQ.

The chain carries TRBV28 and TRBJ2-7; 7 bases are shared with TRBD1. Germline CDR1 is MDHEN and CDR2 is SYDVKM. The ends lost 6 bases at V and 4 bases at J; junction bases unmatched: 12. The CDR3 loop spans 15 amino acids. CDR3 DNA: TGTGCCAGCAGCTTGCTGGGACAGCCCCGATACGAGCAGTACTTC. This sequence encodes CASSLLGQPRYEQYF.

As regards this clone: One end of the junction is discordant with germline, which a read error may explain. The V gene is TRBV7-6, the J gene TRBJ2-7, with TRBD1 matching over 7 bases. The CDR3 sequence is 11 residues long. Germline V gene data show CDR1 as SGHVS and CDR2 as FNYEAQ. The CDR3 region is CASSLGQEVCF. Written as DNA, the CDR3 is TGTGCCAGCAGCCTCGGACAGGAGGTATGCTTC. Using reference TRBV7-6 and TRBJ2-7 for the parts outside the CDR3, the full variable domain is GAGVSQSPRYKVTKRGQDVALRCDPISGHVSLYWYRQALGQGPEFLTYFNYEAQQDKSGLPNDRFSAERPEGSISTLTIQRTEQRDSAMYRCASSLGQEVCFGPGTRLTVT.